This T cell receptor beta chain was recorded in a study of T cell repertoires in cytomegalovirus infection. Study at large: Well-studied HLA-B-restricted CMV epitopes were used in the study alongside recently identified HLA-C-restricted ones. It was the public TCR beta signatures that indicated both CMV infection and matching HLA type. Study conclusions and caveats: Summed public TCR beta family frequency identified CMV carriers bearing the relevant HLA. In two of eight donors, the top clonotype was HLA-C-restricted CMV-specific.

In TCRdb, the reads were re-called with MiXCR into one record per CDR3 protein. This sample has 450,000 to 650,000 distinct CDR3 sequences, with around two fifths found just once. Points on this clonotype: Its cognate antigen is unknown.

The sequenced sample was cultured PBMCs, obtained from culture after CMV antigen stimulation. This sequence was found in a human donor in good health (CMV status not recorded). Some clones in this sample may be carry-over from other donors' samples.

As DNA, the CDR3 is TGTGCCAGCAGCCAAGATAGGGACATTGAAGCTTTCTTT. Protein: CASSQDRDIEAFF. V and J are TRBV3-1 and TRBJ1-1, with TRBD1 as a possible D gene (6 bases). Between the trimmed V and J ends, which lost 0 bases and 7 bases, there was a span of 9 bases. The CDR3 runs to 13 residues. From germline, CDR1 is LGHDT and CDR2 YNNKEL (reference sequence).